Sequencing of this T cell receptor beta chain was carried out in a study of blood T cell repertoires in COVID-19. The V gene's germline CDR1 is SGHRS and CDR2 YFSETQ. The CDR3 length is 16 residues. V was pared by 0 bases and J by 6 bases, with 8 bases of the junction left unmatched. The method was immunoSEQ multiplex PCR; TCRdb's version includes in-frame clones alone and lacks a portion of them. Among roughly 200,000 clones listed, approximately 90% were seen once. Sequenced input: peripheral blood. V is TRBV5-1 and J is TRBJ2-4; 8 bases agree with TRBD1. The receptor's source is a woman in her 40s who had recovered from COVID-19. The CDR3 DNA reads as TGCGCCAGCAGCTTGGAAGGACAGGGAGTAGGAAACATTCAGTACTTC. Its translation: CASSLEGQGVGNIQYF.